Listed below are T cell receptor beta chains from one sample, sequenced in a study of cytotoxic CD8 clonotypes in ibrutinib-treated CLL. Profiling relied on immunoSEQ multiplex PCR, and the TCRdb table lists in-frame clones only, not all of them. The sample has some 12,000 clones, 79% seen once; the top ten hold about 16%. Specimen: PBMCs, collected at disease progression, from a patient treated with ibrutinib. The origin of the receptors is a human donor with chronic lymphocytic leukemia. Both conserved end residues are part of each CDR3. The order of the fields is D gene, J gene, V gene, clone size, CDR3 protein, CDR3 DNA. A D gene is named only where the DNA matches it firmly. Not every row has a clone size; where given, it reads once, few, many or a size class.

- | TRBJ2-2 | TRBV30 | large | CAWSVLGNTGELFF | TGTGCCTGGAGTGTACTGGGGAACACCGGGGAGCTGTTTTTT
- | TRBJ2-7 | TRBV15 | - | CATSRPEANEQYF | TGTGCCACCAGCAGACCCGAGGCCAACGAGCAGTACTTC
- | TRBJ1-1 | TRBV5-1 | few | CASSLAGGATEAFF | TGCGCCAGCAGCTTGGCCGGGGGGGCTACTGAAGCTTTCTTT
- | TRBJ1-2 | TRBV5-4 | medium-sized | CAAPDGRPGGYTF | TGTGCCGCCCCGGACGGGAGGCCGGGGGGCTACACCTTC
TRBD2 | TRBJ2-1 | TRBV14 | - | CASSSLAGGLNEQFF | TGTGCCAGCAGCTCACTAGCGGGAGGTCTCAATGAGCAGTTCTTC
- | TRBJ1-2 | TRBV7-3 | - | CASSLRAGDGYTF | TGTGCCAGCAGCTTAAGGGCAGGGGATGGCTACACCTTC
- | TRBJ1-5 | TRBV12-5 | - | CASGLALGSGRNQPQHF | TGTGCTAGTGGTTTGGCATTAGGTTCAGGCCGCAATCAGCCCCAGCATTTT
TRBD1 | TRBJ1-6 | TRBV7-9 | - | CASSGGTGNSYNSPLHF | TGTGCCAGCAGCGGAGGGACAGGCAACTCCTATAATTCACCCCTCCACTTT
- | TRBJ1-4 | TRBV5-1 | - | CASSGQKGEKLFF | TGCGCCAGCAGTGGACAGAAGGGAGAAAAACTGTTTTTT
TRBD2 | TRBJ2-3 | TRBV23-1 | once | CASSQSRWEGTSGSSKADTQYF | TGCGCCAGCAGTCAATCGAGGTGGGAAGGGACTAGCGGGAGTTCGAAGGCAGATACGCAGTATTTT
- | TRBJ2-7 | TRBV7-3 | - | CASSLEATMTYEQYF | TGTGCCAGCAGCTTAGAGGCCACCATGACCTACGAGCAGTACTTC
TRBD1 | TRBJ1-4 | TRBV4-2 | - | CASSQEGTATNEKLFF | TGTGCCAGCAGCCAAGAGGGGACAGCAACTAATGAAAAACTGTTTTTT
TRBD2 | TRBJ2-7 | TRBV7-9 | - | CASSPGLAVYEQYF | TGTGCCAGCAGCCCGGGACTAGCGGTCTACGAGCAGTACTTC
- | TRBJ1-5 | TRBV28 | - | CASSWDSNQPQHF | TGTGCCAGCAGTTGGGATAGCAATCAGCCCCAGCATTTT
- | TRBJ2-3 | TRBV5-1 | - | CASSDRALGPDTQYF | TGCGCCAGCAGCGATCGAGCCTTGGGTCCAGATACGCAGTATTTT
- | TRBJ2-7 | TRBV5-1 | medium-sized | CASSLGNEQYF | TGCGCCAGCAGCTTGGGGAACGAGCAGTACTTC
TRBD1 | TRBJ1-1 | TRBV2 | - | CASIRDSIITEAFF | TGTGCCAGCATCCGGGACAGTATTATTACTGAAGCTTTCTTT
- | TRBJ1-1 | TRBV5-1 | - | CASSPGSGLTEAFF | TGCGCCAGCAGCCCGGGGTCCGGGTTGACTGAAGCTTTCTTT
- | TRBJ2-7 | TRBV6-1 | - | CASRGLYEQYF | TGTGCCAGCAGAGGTCTCTACGAGCAGTACTTC
TRBD1 | TRBJ1-2 | TRBV5-1 | - | CASRALGTDYNYGYTF | TGCGCCAGCAGGGCCCTAGGGACAGATTATAACTATGGCTACACCTTC
- | TRBJ2-2 | TRBV15 | - | CATSRATSTGELFF | TGTGCCACCAGCAGAGCGACAAGCACCGGGGAGCTGTTTTTT
- | TRBJ1-1 | TRBV25-1 | - | CASSEHRLDGNTEAFF | TGTGCCAGCAGTGAGCACCGCCTGGACGGTAACACTGAAGCTTTCTTT
TRBD2 | TRBJ2-2 | TRBV27 | - | CASRIRLAGTGELFF | TGTGCCAGCAGGATACGACTAGCGGGTACCGGGGAGCTGTTTTTT
- | TRBJ1-5 | TRBV2 | - | CASGGSGNQPQHF | TGTGCCAGCGGGGGGTCAGGCAATCAGCCCCAGCATTTT
- | TRBJ2-7 | TRBV19 | once | CASSPGRGLEEYF | TGTGCCAGTAGTCCGGGACGGGGCCTCGAGGAGTACTTC
- | TRBJ1-1 | TRBV19 | - | CASSASEGAYGEAFF | TGTGCCAGTAGTGCGTCAGAGGGCGCATATGGTGAAGCTTTCTTT
TRBD2 | TRBJ2-3 | TRBV11-1 | - | CASSLALAGGSDTQYF | TGTGCCAGCAGCTTAGCCCTAGCGGGGGGGTCAGATACGCAGTATTTT
- | TRBJ2-3 | TRBV5-1 | - | CASSLETDTQYF | TGCGCCAGCAGCTTGGAAACAGATACGCAGTATTTT
- | TRBJ1-2 | TRBV7-2 | - | CASSLVGLYGYTF | TGTGCCAGCAGCTTAGTAGGGCTCTATGGCTACACCTTC
TRBD2 | TRBJ2-7 | TRBV4-1 | - | CASSQDASSGRAYEQYF | TGCGCCAGCAGCCAAGACGCGTCTAGCGGGAGGGCCTACGAGCAGTACTTC
- | TRBJ1-3 | TRBV5-1 | - | CASSLWGNFGNTIYF | TGCGCCAGCAGCTTGTGGGGGAACTTTGGAAACACCATATATTTT
- | TRBJ1-5 | TRBV28 | - | CASSFLPSHYQPQHF | TGTGCCAGCAGTTTTCTCCCCTCTCATTATCAGCCCCAGCATTTT
- | TRBJ1-6 | TRBV5-1 | - | CASSPEGFSPLHF | TGCGCCAGCAGCCCGGAAGGATTTTCACCCCTCCACTTT
- | TRBJ2-3 | TRBV5-4 | once | CASSLDSSSTDTQYF | TGTGCCAGCAGCTTGGACTCTTCTAGCACAGATACGCAGTATTTT
- | TRBJ1-4 | TRBV11-2 | - | CASSLYGALRDEKLFF | TGTGCCAGCAGCTTATATGGTGCGTTAAGAGATGAAAAACTGTTTTTT
- | TRBJ1-2 | TRBV15 | - | CATSRERSPSPFGGYTF | TGTGCCACCAGCAGAGAGCGTAGTCCTTCACCTTTTGGAGGCTACACCTTC
TRBD2 | TRBJ2-7 | TRBV7-3 | once | CASSEGLADAYEQYF | TGTGCCAGCAGCGAGGGACTAGCGGATGCGTACGAGCAGTACTTC
- | TRBJ1-2 | TRBV6-1 | - | CASSGISPFYGYTF | TGTGCCAGCAGTGGCATAAGCCCGTTCTATGGCTACACCTTC
- | TRBJ1-5 | TRBV18 | - | CASSPEVNQPQHF | TGTGCCAGCTCACCAGAGGTAAATCAGCCCCAGCATTTT
- | TRBJ2-7 | TRBV2 | - | CASIKRRYQYVVYYEQYF | TGTGCCAGCATCAAACGAAGGTACCAATATGTGGTCTACTACGAGCAGTACTTC
- | TRBJ1-1 | TRBV18 | - | CASSQMGRANTEAFF | TGTGCCAGCTCACAAATGGGACGGGCGAACACTGAAGCTTTCTTT